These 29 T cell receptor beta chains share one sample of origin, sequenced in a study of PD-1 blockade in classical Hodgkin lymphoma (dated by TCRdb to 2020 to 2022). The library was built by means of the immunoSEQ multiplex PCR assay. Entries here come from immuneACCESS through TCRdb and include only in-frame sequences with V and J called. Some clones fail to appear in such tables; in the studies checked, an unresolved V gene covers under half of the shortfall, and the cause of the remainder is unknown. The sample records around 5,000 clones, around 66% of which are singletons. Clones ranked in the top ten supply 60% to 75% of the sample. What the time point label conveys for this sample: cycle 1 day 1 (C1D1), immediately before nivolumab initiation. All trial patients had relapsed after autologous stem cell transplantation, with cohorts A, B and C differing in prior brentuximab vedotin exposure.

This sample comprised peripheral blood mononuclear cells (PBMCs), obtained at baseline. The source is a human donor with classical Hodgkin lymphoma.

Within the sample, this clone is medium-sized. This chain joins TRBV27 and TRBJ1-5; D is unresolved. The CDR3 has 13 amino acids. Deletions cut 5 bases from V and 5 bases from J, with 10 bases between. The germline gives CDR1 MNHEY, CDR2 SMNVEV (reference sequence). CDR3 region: CASSRGVDQPQHF. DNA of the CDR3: TGTGCCAGCAGTCGGGGAGTGGATCAGCCCCAGCATTTT.

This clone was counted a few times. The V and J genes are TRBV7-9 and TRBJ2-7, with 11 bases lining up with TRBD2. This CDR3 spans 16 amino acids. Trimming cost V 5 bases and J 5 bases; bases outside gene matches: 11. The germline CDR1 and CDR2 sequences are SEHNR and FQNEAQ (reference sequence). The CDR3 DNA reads TGTGCCAGCAGCCCACCACTAGCGGGAGCAGGTCACGAGCAGTACTTC. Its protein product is CASSPPLAGAGHEQYF.

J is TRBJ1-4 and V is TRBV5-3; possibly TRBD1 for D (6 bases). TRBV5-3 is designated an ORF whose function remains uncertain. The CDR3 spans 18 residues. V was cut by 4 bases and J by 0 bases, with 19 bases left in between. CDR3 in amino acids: CARSPSWTAYTTNEKLFF. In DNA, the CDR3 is TGTGCCAGAAGCCCTTCGTGGACAGCCTACACAACTAATGAAAAACTGTTTTTT.

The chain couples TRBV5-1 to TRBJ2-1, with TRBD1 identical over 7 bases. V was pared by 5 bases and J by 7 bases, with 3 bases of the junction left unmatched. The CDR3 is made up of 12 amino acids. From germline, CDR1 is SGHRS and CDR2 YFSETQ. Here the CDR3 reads CASRGGTNEQFF. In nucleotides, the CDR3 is TGCGCCAGCAGAGGGGGCACAAATGAGCAGTTCTTC.

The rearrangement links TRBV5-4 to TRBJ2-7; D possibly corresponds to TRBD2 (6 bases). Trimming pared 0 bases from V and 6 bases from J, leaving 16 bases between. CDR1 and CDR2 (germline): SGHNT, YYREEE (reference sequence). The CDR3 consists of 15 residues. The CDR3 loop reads CASSLETRSESEQYF. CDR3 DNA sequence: TGTGCCAGCAGCTTGGAGACTAGGTCTGAGTCCGAGCAGTACTTC.

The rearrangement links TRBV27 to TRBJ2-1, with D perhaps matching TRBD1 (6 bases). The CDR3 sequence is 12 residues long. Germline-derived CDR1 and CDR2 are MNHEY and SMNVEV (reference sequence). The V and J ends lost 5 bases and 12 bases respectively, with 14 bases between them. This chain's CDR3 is CASSATTGRQFF. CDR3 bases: TGTGCCAGCAGTGCCACCACAGGGCGGCAGTTCTTC.

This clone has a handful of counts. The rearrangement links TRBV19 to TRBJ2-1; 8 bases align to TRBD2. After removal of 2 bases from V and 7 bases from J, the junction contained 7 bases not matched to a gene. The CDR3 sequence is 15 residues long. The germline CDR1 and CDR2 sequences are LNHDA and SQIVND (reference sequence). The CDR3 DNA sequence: TGTGCCAGTAGTATATCAAGCGGGAGTTTAAATGAGCAGTTCTTC. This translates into CASSISSGSLNEQFF.

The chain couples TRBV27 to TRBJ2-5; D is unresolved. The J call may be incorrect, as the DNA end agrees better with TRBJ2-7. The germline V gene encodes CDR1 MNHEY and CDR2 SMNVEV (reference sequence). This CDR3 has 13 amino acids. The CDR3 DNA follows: TGTGCCAGCAGTTTAAAACCTTCCTACGAGCAGTACTTC. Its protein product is CASSLKPSYEQYF.

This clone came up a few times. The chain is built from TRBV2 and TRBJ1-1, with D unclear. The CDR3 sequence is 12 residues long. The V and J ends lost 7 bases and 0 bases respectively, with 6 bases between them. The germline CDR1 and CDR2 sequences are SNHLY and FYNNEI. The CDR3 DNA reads TGTGCCAGCATACGAATGAACACTGAAGCTTTCTTT. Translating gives CASIRMNTEAFF.

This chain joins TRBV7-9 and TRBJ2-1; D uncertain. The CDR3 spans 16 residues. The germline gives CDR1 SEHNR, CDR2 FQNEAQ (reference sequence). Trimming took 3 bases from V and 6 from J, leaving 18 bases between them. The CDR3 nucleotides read TGTGCCAGCAGCTTGGCGGCCTTTCGCACCACCAATGAGCAGTTCTTC. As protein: CASSLAAFRTTNEQFF. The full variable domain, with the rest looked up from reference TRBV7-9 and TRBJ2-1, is DTGVSQNPRHKITKRGQNVTFRCDPISEHNRLYWYRQTLGQGPEFLTYFQNEAQLEKSRLLSDRFSAERPKGSFSTLEIQRTEQGDSAMYLCASSLAAFRTTNEQFFGPGTRLTVL.

CDR3 sequence (DNA): TGTGCCAGCAGCTTGGGGCGGCTTAGCTCCTACGAGCAGTACTTC. Residues: CASSLGRLSSYEQYF. J is TRBJ2-7 and V is TRBV5-6; D unresolved. CDR1 SGHDT and CDR2 YYEEEE come from the germline V gene. The CDR3 is made up of 15 amino acids. Trimming pared 0 bases from V and 0 bases from J, leaving 10 bases between.

The DNA for the CDR3 is TGTGCCAGCAGTTTTCTAGGGAATAGCAATCAGCCCCAGCATTTT. Protein sequence: CASSFLGNSNQPQHF. The rearrangement uses TRBV28 and TRBJ1-5; no clear D gene. Germline V gives CDR1 MDHEN, CDR2 SYDVKM. Trimming cost V 3 bases and J 0 bases, with 9 bases left between them. CDR3 length equals 15 residues. Full variable domain (remainder filled in from reference TRBV28 and TRBJ1-5): DVKVTQSSRYLVKRTGEKVFLECVQDMDHENMFWYRQDPGLGLRLIYFSYDVKMKEKGDIPEGYSVSREKKERFSLILESASTNQTSMYLCASSFLGNSNQPQHFGDGTRLSIL.

The DNA for the CDR3 is TGCGCCAGCAGCTTGGGAGCGGTGCTGTTCTTC. This codes for CASSLGAVLFF. V is TRBV5-1 and J is TRBJ2-1; D is perhaps TRBD2 (5 bases). The CDR3 consists of 11 residues. V lost 0 bases to trimming and J lost 15 bases, with 10 bases between them. CDR1 is SGHRS, CDR2 YFSETQ, per germline.

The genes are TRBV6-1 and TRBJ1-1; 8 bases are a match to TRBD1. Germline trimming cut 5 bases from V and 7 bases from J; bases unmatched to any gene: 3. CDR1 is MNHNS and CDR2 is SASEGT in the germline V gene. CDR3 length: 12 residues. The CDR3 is CASSSGTGEAFF. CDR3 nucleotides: TGTGCCAGCAGTTCCGGGACAGGTGAAGCTTTCTTT.

CDR3 bases: TGTGCCAGCAGCCAAGAAGAGAGACCTCCGGAGCTGTTTTTT. This sequence encodes CASSQEERPPELFF. The genes are TRBV4-2 and TRBJ2-2, with D unclear. The germline gives CDR1 LGHNA, CDR2 YNFKEQ. Between the trimmed V and J ends, which lost 0 bases and 10 bases, there was a span of 12 bases. The CDR3 loop spans 14 amino acids.

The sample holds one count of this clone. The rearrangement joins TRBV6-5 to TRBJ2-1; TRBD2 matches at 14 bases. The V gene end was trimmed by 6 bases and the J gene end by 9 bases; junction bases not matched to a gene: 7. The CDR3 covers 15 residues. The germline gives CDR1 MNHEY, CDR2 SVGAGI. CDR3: CASRGRTSGGTEQFF. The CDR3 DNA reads TGTGCCAGCAGGGGAAGGACTAGCGGGGGGACTGAGCAGTTCTTC.

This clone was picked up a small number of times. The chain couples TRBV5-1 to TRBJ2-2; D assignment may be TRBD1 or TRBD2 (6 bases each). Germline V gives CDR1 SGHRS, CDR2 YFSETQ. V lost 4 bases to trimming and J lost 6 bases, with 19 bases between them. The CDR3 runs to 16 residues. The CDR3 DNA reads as TGCGCCAGCAGCAGGCGGGGTGGGACACCTTCCGGGGAGCTGTTTTTT. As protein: CASSRRGGTPSGELFF.

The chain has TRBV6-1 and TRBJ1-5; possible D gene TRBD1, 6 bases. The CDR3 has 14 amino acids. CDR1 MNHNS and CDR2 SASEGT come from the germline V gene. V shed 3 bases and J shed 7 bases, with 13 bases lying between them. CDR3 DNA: TGTGCCAGCAGTGATGGGGGCGGAAGGCAGCCCCAGCATTTT. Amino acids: CASSDGGGRQPQHF.

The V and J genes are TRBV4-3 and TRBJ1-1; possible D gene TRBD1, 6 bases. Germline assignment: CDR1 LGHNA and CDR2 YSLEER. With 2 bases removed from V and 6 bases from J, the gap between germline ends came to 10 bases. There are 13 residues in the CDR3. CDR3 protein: CASSQNRVAEAFF. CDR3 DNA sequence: TGCGCCAGCAGCCAAAACAGGGTCGCTGAAGCTTTCTTT.

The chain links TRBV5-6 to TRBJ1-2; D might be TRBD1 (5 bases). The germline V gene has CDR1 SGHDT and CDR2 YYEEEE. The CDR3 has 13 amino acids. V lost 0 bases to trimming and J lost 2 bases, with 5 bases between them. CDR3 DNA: TGTGCCAGCAGCTTGGGGGGGAACTATGGCTACACCTTC. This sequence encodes CASSLGGNYGYTF.

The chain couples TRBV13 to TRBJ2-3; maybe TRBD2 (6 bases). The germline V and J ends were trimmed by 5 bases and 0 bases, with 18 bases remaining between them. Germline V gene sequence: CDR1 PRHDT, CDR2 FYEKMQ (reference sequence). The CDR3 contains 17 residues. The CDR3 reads CASSPGLLHRSTDTQYF. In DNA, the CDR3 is TGTGCCAGCAGCCCGGGACTCCTGCACAGGAGCACAGATACGCAGTATTTT.

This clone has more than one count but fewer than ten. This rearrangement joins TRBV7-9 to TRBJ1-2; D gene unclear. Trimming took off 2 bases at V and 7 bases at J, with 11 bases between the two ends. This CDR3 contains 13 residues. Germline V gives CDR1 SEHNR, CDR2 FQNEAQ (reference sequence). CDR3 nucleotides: TGTGCCAGCAGCTTATCGGTTGAAGCTGGCTACACCTTC. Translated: CASSLSVEAGYTF.

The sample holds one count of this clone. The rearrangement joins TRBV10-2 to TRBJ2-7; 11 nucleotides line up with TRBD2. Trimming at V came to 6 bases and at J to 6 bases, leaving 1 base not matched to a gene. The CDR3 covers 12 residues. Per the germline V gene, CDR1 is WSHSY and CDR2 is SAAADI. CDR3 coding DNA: TGCGCCAGCAGGCTAGCGGGAGGCGAGCAGTACTTC. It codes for CASRLAGGEQYF.

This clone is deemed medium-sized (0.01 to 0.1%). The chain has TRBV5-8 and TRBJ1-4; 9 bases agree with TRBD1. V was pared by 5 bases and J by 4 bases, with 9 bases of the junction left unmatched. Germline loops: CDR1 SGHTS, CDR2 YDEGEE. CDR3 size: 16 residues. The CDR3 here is CASRPRTGVSNEKLFF. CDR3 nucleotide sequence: TGTGCCAGCAGACCCCGGACAGGGGTCAGTAATGAAAAACTGTTTTTT.

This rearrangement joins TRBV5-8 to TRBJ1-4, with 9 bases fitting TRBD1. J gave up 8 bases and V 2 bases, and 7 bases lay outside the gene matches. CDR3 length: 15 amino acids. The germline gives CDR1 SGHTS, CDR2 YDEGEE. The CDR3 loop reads CASSLGGTGREKLFF. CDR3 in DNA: TGTGCCAGCAGCTTAGGGGGGACAGGGCGCGAAAAACTGTTTTTT.

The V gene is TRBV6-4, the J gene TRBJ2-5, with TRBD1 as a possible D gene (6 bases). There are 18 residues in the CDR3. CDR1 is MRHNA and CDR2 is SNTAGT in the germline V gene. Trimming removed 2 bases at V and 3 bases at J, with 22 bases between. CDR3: CASSDETGTLTNKETQYF. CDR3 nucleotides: TGTGCCAGCAGTGACGAAACCGGGACACTGACTAATAAAGAGACCCAGTACTTC.

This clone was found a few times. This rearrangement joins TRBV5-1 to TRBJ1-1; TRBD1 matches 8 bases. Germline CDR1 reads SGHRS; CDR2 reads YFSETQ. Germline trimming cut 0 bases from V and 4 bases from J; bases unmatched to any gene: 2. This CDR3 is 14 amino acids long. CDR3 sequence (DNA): TGCGCCAGCAGCTTGGGAACAGGGGGCACTGAAGCTTTCTTT. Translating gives CASSLGTGGTEAFF.

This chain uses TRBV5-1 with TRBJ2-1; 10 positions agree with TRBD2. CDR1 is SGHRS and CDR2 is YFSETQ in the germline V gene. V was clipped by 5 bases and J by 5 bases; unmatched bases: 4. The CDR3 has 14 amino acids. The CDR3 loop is CASRLGLADNEQFF. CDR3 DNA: TGCGCCAGCAGGTTAGGACTAGCGGACAATGAGCAGTTCTTC. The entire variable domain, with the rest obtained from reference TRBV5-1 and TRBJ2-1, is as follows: KAGVTQTPRYLIKTRGQQVTLSCSPISGHRSVSWYQQTPGQGLQFLFEYFSETQRNKGNFPGRFSGRQFSNSRSEMNVSTLELGDSALYLCASRLGLADNEQFFGPGTRLTVL.

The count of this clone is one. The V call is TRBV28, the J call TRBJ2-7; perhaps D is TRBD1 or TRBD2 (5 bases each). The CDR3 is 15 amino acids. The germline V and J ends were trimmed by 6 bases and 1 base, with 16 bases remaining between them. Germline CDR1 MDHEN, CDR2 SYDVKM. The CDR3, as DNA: TGTGCCAGCAGCCGTACAGGAGGAGTTTCCTACGAGCAGTACTTC. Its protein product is CASSRTGGVSYEQYF. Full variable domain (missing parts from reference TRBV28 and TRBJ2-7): DVKVTQSSRYLVKRTGEKVFLECVQDMDHENMFWYRQDPGLGLRLIYFSYDVKMKEKGDIPEGYSVSREKKERFSLILESASTNQTSMYLCASSRTGGVSYEQYFGPGTRLTVT.